This T cell receptor beta chain was sequenced during a study of T cells after yellow fever vaccination. This clonotype was counted at least ten times. Its antigen remains unknown. Findings of the study overall: Subsequent booster samples again held most clones from primary vaccination (96% CD4, over 80% CD8).

UMIs and a universal primer site were added when TCR cDNA was made by 5'RACE template switching. TCRdb itself ran the 5' RACE reads through MiXCR, one entry per CDR3 protein. The sample carries fewer than 500,000 distinct CDR3 sequences, around 20% recorded once. Trimming cost V 1 base and J 2 bases; bases outside gene matches: 5. Looked up from germline, CDR1 is LGHNA and CDR2 is YSLEER. This CDR3 comprises 15 residues. The chain employs TRBV4-3 and TRBJ2-7; TRBD1 agrees at 7 bases. The sequenced sample was PBMCs, obtained before the yellow fever booster vaccination. This TCR derives from a man younger than 35 who received the YFV17D yellow fever vaccine. The CDR3 coding sequence is TGCGCCAGCAGCCAAGGAAGGGACAGCCCCTACGAGCAGTACTTC. It specifies CASSQGRDSPYEQYF.